This note documents a single T cell receptor beta chain sequence. No antigen is known for it. No qualities accompany the bases; no much larger clone lies one base away. This sample is part of a study of blood T cell repertoires in COVID-19 (dated by TCRdb to the early 2020s). Looking at the study overall: Samples from collaborators originated in the United States, Italy and Spain and spanned both the acute and convalescent phases of COVID-19. Samples came from the ongoing ImmuneRACE study (first 160 participants) plus 1,254 subjects from 6 global collaborators. Where available, HLA class I and class II types were obtained from metadata supplied by the sample provider rather than from assay-based typing. The repertoires were released in a freely available public database meant as a resource for research on the immune response to SARS-CoV-2. A de-identified subject ID, COVID-19 status, age in years and sex were almost always included in the sample metadata. The material from the prospective study consisted of cDNA or gDNA derived from T cells, B-cell-depleted T cells, or PBMCs. Subjects who had been exposed to COVID-19, were actively infected with it, or had recovered from it provided the deeply sampled blood TCRbeta repertoires that made up the dataset. Overall results and qualifications from the work: The amount of clinical and demographic metadata varied by source and participant and was provided uncurated.

One collaborating source in Seattle enrolled patients while the patients were actively infected and followed the patients over time throughout the course of disease. Whole blood was collected in K2EDTA tubes by collaborating institutions according to the institutions' own protocols. For TCRbeta analysis, collaborators shipped samples in one of three forms: frozen whole blood, isolated PBMCs, or DNA extracted from either of those sample types. Taken from cysteine to phenylalanine, the CDR3 has 15 residues. The only DNA kept is the CDR3, 45 bases in frame from the first base. CDR1 and CDR2, looked up from the germline V gene (reference sequence), are LNHNV and YYDKDF. V is cut by 6 bases and J by 0 bases, and the space between the germline ends is 11 bases. TCRbeta CDR3 regions were amplified from genomic DNA using the immunoSEQ Assay, a bias-controlled multiplex PCR. The study's own analysis went as follows. The number of nucleated cells in each sample was estimated by amplification of reference gene primers within the assay. Sequence reads were collapsed and filtered to measure the absolute abundance of every unique TCRbeta CDR3 rearrangement. For each sample, productive Simpson clonality was calculated by taking the square root of Simpson's diversity index across productive rearrangements. Held by TCRdb, this immuneACCESS table contains in-frame sequences only and omits some clones. Under half of the omission traces to an unresolved V gene where checked; the cause of the rest is unknown. V and J calls and clone size are those listed in that table; D and trimming were worked out from the DNA. Recorded for this sample are about 160,000 clones; about 80% of them occurred a single time. The ten largest clones represent around 7% of the sample.

This TCR was sampled from a woman aged 40 to 50 with COVID-19, enrolled during active disease. Sequencing input: peripheral blood. Recombination joined TRBV15 with TRBJ1-4; the D gene identity is not certain. Here is the DNA: TGTGCCACCAGTGAAACACGTTCAACTAATGAAAAACTGTTTTTT. The resulting protein is CATSETRSTNEKLFF.